This passage covers 15 T cell receptor beta chains from one sample sequenced in a study of control samples from healthy donors and cancer patients. Data came from immunoSEQ multiplex PCR; TCRdb stores just in-frame clones and leaves some out. The sample has approximately 100,000 clones; about nine tenths are singletons. The source material was blood. These receptor sequences come from a human donor in good health. The donor label of this sample is uncertain.

The V call is TRBV18, the J call TRBJ2-2; no reliable D call. The germline V gene has CDR1 KGHSH and CDR2 LQKENI. CDR3 length: 12 residues. The ends were cut back, 4 bases at V and 4 bases at J, with 4 bases in the middle. The CDR3 nucleotides read TGTGCCAGCTCACAAACCACCGGGGAGCTGTTTTTT. This translates into CASSQTTGELFF.

In this sample, this clone turned up once. The chain joins TRBV10-3 to TRBJ1-2, with a weak D call TRBD1 (6 bases). Trimming took off 2 bases at V and 4 bases at J, with 17 bases between the two ends. The CDR3 spans 16 residues. CDR1 and CDR2 from the germline V gene are ENHRY and SYGVKD. This CDR3 reads CAISEVLGQLSYGYTF. CDR3 nucleotides: TGTGCCATCAGTGAGGTCCTCGGACAGCTCTCCTATGGCTACACCTTC.

The CDR3 DNA is TGTGCCAGCAGTTTAGGACAGAAAGCTTTCTTT. Translated: CASSLGQKAFF. The chain combines TRBV12-3 or TRBV12-4 with TRBJ1-1, with TRBD1 as a possible D gene (5 bases). The CDR3 runs 11 residues. Trimming cost V 1 base and J 9 bases, with 6 bases left between them.

The V call is TRBV4-3, the J call TRBJ2-1; TRBD2 matches at 8 bases. There are 16 residues in the CDR3. V dropped 3 bases and J dropped 2; count of bases not matched to a gene: 6. CDR1 and CDR2 from the germline V gene are LGHNA and YSLEER. The CDR3 DNA reads TGCGCCAGCAGCCAGAAAACGGGACTAGCCTACAATGAGCAGTTCTTC. It encodes CASSQKTGLAYNEQFF.

V is TRBV7-7 and J is TRBJ2-2, with 7 bases fitting TRBD1. The CDR3 sequence is 15 residues long. V was clipped by 5 bases and J by 1 base; unmatched bases: 4. Germline V lookup: CDR1 SSHAT, CDR2 FNYEAQ (reference sequence). In DNA, the CDR3 is TGTGCCAGCAGCCAAGACAGGGTGAACACCGGGGAGCTGTTTTTT. Translation gives CASSQDRVNTGELFF.

The chain uses TRBV28 and TRBJ1-6, with 7 bases lining up with TRBD1. Germline V CDR1 and CDR2: MDHEN, SYDVKM. The CDR3 is 17 amino acids. V lost 4 bases and J lost 8; bases outside the gene matches: 14. The CDR3 sequence is CASSSPATGKKDSPLHF. The CDR3 nucleotides read TGTGCCAGCAGTTCGCCAGCGACAGGGAAAAAGGATTCACCCCTCCACTTT.

This chain uses TRBV5-1 with TRBJ2-7; either TRBD1 or TRBD2 may supply D (5 bases each). CDR1 is SGHRS, CDR2 YFSETQ, per germline. With 6 bases removed from V and 7 bases from J, the gap between germline ends came to 11 bases. The CDR3 is made up of 11 amino acids. This CDR3 is CASTGTGEQYF. The CDR3 region has the DNA TGCGCCAGCACAGGGACGGGGGAGCAGTACTTC.

The chain combines TRBV7-9 with TRBJ2-1, with 13 nucleotides matching TRBD2. The CDR3 is 17 amino acids. Germline V CDR1 and CDR2: SEHNR, FQNEAQ (reference sequence). V shed 5 bases, J shed 10 bases, and the junction held 14 bases outside the gene matches. The DNA of the CDR3 is TGTGCCAGCAGCGCCCGACGAACTAGCGGGGGGGCCCCCGAGCAGTTCTTC. This encodes CASSARRTSGGAPEQFF.

J is TRBJ2-5 and V is TRBV24-1; 8 bases align to TRBD1. Germline-derived CDR1 and CDR2 are KGHDR and SFDVKD. The CDR3 is made up of 13 amino acids. Trimming at V came to 3 bases and at J to 9 bases, leaving 5 bases not matched to a gene. CDR3 bases: TGTGCCACCAGTGATGGACAGGGTACGGCCCAGTACTTC. As protein: CATSDGQGTAQYF.

The chain recombines TRBV12-5 with TRBJ1-5; maybe TRBD1 (6 bases). V was shortened by 5 bases and J by 4 bases, with 12 bases between the two germline ends. Germline V CDR1 and CDR2: LGHNT, FRNRAP. CDR3 length: 14 residues. CDR3 amino acids: CASGPNDRNQPQHF. CDR3 sequence (DNA): TGTGCTAGTGGTCCAAACGACAGGAATCAGCCCCAGCATTTT.

V usage is TRBV5-4 and J usage is TRBJ1-2; tentative D call: TRBD1 (5 bases). Trimming removed 6 bases from V and 4 bases from J, with 10 bases in between. Germline values: CDR1 SGHNT, CDR2 YYREEE (reference sequence). The CDR3 has 12 residues. The CDR3 DNA sequence: TGTGCCAGCACCGTAGGGACCTATGGCTACACCTTC. Translated: CASTVGTYGYTF.

This chain uses TRBV15 with TRBJ2-5, with 8 bases matching TRBD2. V trimming: 1 base; J trimming: 2 bases; junction bases outside the gene matches: 6. Looked up from germline, CDR1 is LNHNV and CDR2 is YYDKDF (reference sequence). The CDR3 sequence is 16 residues long. CDR3 protein: CATSRALSGGQETQYF. DNA for the CDR3: TGTGCCACCAGCAGAGCTCTGAGCGGGGGACAAGAGACCCAGTACTTC.

This clone was recorded a few times. The chain is built from TRBV5-1 and TRBJ1-1; 7 positions match TRBD1. V dropped 7 bases and J dropped 5; count of bases not matched to a gene: 11. The CDR3 runs to 14 residues. Germline V gives CDR1 SGHRS, CDR2 YFSETQ. CDR3 nucleotides: TGCGCCAGCCCACCTACAGGGGAGGGGACTGAAGCTTTCTTT. Residues: CASPPTGEGTEAFF.

The V call is TRBV7-2, the J call TRBJ2-1; no clear D. In germline, CDR1 is SGHTA, CDR2 FQGNSA. The germline V and J ends were trimmed by 5 bases and 6 bases, with 14 bases remaining between them. This CDR3 comprises 14 residues. This CDR3 reads CASSPKQITNEQFF. CDR3 DNA: TGTGCCAGCAGCCCAAAACAGATTACCAATGAGCAGTTCTTC.

The J gene is TRBJ1-2, the V gene TRBV6-5, with 9 bases aligning to TRBD1. Germline assignment: CDR1 MNHEY and CDR2 SVGAGI. V gave up 8 bases and J gave up 6 bases; unmatched junction bases: 10. CDR3 length: 14 amino acids. CDR3 nucleotide sequence: TGTGCCAGCCGAACCCTGGACAGGGGCCATGGCTACACCTTC. Translation: CASRTLDRGHGYTF.